One and the same sample provided the 8 T cell receptor beta chains below, sequenced in a study of spatial heterogeneity in lung cancer. Time point here: sample taken at primary tumor resection. TCRdb redid the calling of the 5' RACE reads with MiXCR, one entry per CDR3 protein. The sample records about 480 distinct CDR3 sequences, around 6% being singletons. The source was normal lung tissue next to the tumor, collected at surgery. The receptor source for this set is a female donor with early-stage non-small cell lung cancer.

This clonotype rates as large. This beta chain came through as a stray read in a library set up for alpha chains, and its size says little. This chain uses TRBV30 with TRBJ2-7; 8 nucleotides line up with TRBD2. Losses at the gene ends were 3 bases for V and 5 bases for J; bases not matched to a gene: 6. CDR1 is GTSNPN and CDR2 is SVGIG in the germline V gene (reference sequence). This CDR3 spans 13 amino acids. This chain's CDR3 is CAWRPPGGHEQYF. The CDR3 bases are TGTGCCTGGAGGCCCCCGGGGGGGCACGAGCAGTACTTC.

As for this clonotype: This beta chain came through as a stray read in a library set up for alpha chains, and its size says little. The rearrangement links TRBV6-5 to TRBJ2-3; D is possibly TRBD2 (5 bases). Per germline, CDR1 MNHEY and CDR2 SVGAGI. The CDR3 covers 14 residues. The V end lost 5 bases, the J end lost 2 bases, and 11 bases lay between the germline ends. This CDR3 reads CASSPGDTTDTQYF. CDR3 nucleotide sequence: TGTGCCAGCAGTCCCGGGGATACCACAGATACGCAGTATTTT.

Relative to its sample, this clonotype is medium-sized. In a library made to pick up alpha chains, this beta chain is a stray read with a size that means little. This sequence joins TRBV20-1 and TRBJ2-3; 10 bases fit TRBD2. Germline lookup yields CDR1 DFQATT and CDR2 SNEGSKA (reference sequence). V shed 6 bases and J 1 base; nucleotides not matched to a gene: 4. This CDR3 is 14 amino acids long. CDR3 in DNA: TGCAGTGCCCCTCTAGCGGGGGGCACAGATACGCAGTATTTT. Translating it yields CSAPLAGGTDTQYF.

By share, this clonotype counts as large. With the library built for alpha chains, this beta chain is off target and its frequency is not meaningful. The chain uses TRBV5-4 and TRBJ2-7; a possible D gene is TRBD1 (6 bases). The V end lost 3 bases, the J end lost 1 base, and 17 bases lay between the germline ends. Germline V gene data show CDR1 as SGHNT and CDR2 as YYREEE (reference sequence). This CDR3 spans 16 amino acids. CDR3 in DNA: TGTGCCAGCAGCTCCCGAGTGGGGACATGGTCCTACGAGCAGTACTTC. Its translation: CASSSRVGTWSYEQYF.

A word on this clonotype: Little can be read into the size of this beta chain, an off-target read in a library designed for alpha chains. The chain recombines TRBV6-6 with TRBJ2-2, with a weak D call TRBD2 (6 bases). V lost 7 bases, J lost 5 bases, and 17 bases lay in between. Germline CDR1 and CDR2: MNHNY and SVGAGI (reference sequence). This CDR3 is built from 15 residues. Here the CDR3 DNA reads TGTGCCAGCACCTCCTGGGGGGACGAGACCGGGGAGCTGTTTTTT. Translating gives CASTSWGDETGELFF.

This clonotype ranks as medium-sized. This beta chain is a stray read from a library made for alpha chains; its abundance is not meaningful. The CDR3 loop is CSVATGVHSTDTQYF. The CDR3 coding sequence is TGCAGCGTTGCTACAGGGGTTCACAGCACAGATACGCAGTATTTT. The chain recombines TRBV29-1 with TRBJ2-3; TRBD1 aligns across 7 bases. This CDR3 is 15 amino acids long. J gave up 0 bases and V 4 bases, and 7 bases lay outside the gene matches. Per germline, CDR1 SQVTM and CDR2 ANQGSEA.

This clonotype is judged hyperexpanded (1% or more). This beta chain was picked up by a library intended for alpha chains and is off target, so its count carries little meaning. The V and J genes are TRBV12-3 or TRBV12-4 and TRBJ2-5, with a weak D call TRBD2 (6 bases). The CDR3 covers 16 residues. V was shortened by 5 bases and J by 5 bases, with 21 bases between the two germline ends. The CDR3 DNA follows: TGTGCCAGCAGTCCATTTGGACTACCGGATTCCGAGACCCAGTACTTC. Translation: CASSPFGLPDSETQYF.

As for this clonotype: This beta chain represents an off-target read in a library built for alpha chains; its size is of limited meaning. The chain joins TRBV30 to TRBJ2-7; D unclear. Germline V gene data show CDR1 as GTSNPN and CDR2 as SVGIG (reference sequence). The CDR3 sequence is 12 residues long. Trimming shortened V by 5 bases and J by 0 bases, and 8 bases separated the two germline ends. CDR3 in DNA: TGTGCCTGGGACATCTCCTCCTACGAGCAGTACTTC. Translated, it gives CAWDISSYEQYF.